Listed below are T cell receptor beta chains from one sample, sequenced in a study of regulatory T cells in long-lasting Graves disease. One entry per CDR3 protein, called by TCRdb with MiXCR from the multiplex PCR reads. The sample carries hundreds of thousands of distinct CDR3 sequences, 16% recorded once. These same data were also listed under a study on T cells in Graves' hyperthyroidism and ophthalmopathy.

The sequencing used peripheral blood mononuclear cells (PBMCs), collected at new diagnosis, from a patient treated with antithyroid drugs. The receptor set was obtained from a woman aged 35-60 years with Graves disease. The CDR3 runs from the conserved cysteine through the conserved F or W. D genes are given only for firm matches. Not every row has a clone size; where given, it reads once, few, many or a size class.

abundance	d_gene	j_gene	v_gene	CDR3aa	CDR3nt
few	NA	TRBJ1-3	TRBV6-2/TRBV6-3	CASRRDTSSLSGNTIYF	TGTGCCAGCAGGCGGGACACCTCCTCGCTCTCTGGAAACACCATATATTTT
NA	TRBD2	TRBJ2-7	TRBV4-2	CASGQLAGGKYEQYF	TGTGCCAGCGGTCAACTAGCGGGGGGGAAGTACGAGCAGTACTTC
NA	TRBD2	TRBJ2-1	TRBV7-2	CASSPAPLAGGPGEQFF	TGTGCCAGCAGCCCCGCCCCTTTAGCGGGAGGGCCGGGTGAGCAGTTCTTC
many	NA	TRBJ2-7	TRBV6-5	CASSYGGGDYEQYF	TGTGCCAGCAGTTACGGGGGCGGTGACTACGAGCAGTACTTC
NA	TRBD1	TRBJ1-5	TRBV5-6	CSSTGGRRIKPQHF	TGTTCAAGTACAGGGGGGCGGAGAATAAAGCCCCAGCATTTT
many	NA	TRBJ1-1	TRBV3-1	CASSPEARGRNTEAFF	TGTGCCAGCAGCCCAGAAGCCAGGGGAAGGAACACTGAAGCTTTCTTT
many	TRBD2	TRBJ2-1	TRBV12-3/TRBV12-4	CASSMGLARPNEQFF	TGTGCCAGCAGTATGGGACTAGCCCGCCCCAATGAGCAGTTCTTC
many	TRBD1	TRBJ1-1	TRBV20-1	CSANGQGDSYTEAFF	TGCAGTGCTAATGGACAGGGCGATTCGTACACTGAAGCTTTCTTT
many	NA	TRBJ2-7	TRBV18	CASSRDEGREQYF	TGTGCCAGCTCACGGGACGAAGGACGGGAGCAGTACTTC
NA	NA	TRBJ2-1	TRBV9	CASSPGDAYNEQFF	TGTGCCAGCAGCCCCGGTGATGCCTACAATGAGCAGTTCTTC
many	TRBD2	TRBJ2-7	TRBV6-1	CASSDRTSGDYEQYF	TGTGCCAGCAGTGACCGGACTAGCGGGGACTACGAGCAGTACTTC
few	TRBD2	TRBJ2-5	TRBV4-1	CASRPDSGGPQETQYF	TGCGCCAGCCGTCCGGATAGCGGGGGACCTCAAGAGACCCAGTACTTC
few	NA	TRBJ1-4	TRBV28	CASSLIGNEKLFF	TGTGCCAGCAGTTTGATCGGTAATGAAAAACTGTTTTTT
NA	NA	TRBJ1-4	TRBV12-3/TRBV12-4	CASWSGGTEKLFF	TGTGCCAGCTGGAGTGGGGGGACCGAAAAACTGTTTTTT
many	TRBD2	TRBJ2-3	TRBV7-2	CASQKSPRRLAGTDTQYF	TGTGCCAGCCAAAAATCACCTAGGCGACTAGCGGGAACAGATACGCAGTATTTT
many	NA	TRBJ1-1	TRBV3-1	CASSQGGREAFF	TGTGCCAGCAGCCAGGGAGGGCGGGAAGCTTTCTTT
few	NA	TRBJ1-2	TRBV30	CAWSVWPRYGYTF	TGTGCCTGGAGTGTATGGCCGAGGTATGGCTACACCTTC
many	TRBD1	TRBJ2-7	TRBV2	CASRGQGLPQYF	TGTGCCAGCAGGGGACAGGGCTTGCCGCAGTACTTC
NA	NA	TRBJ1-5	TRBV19	CASLGPTSNQPQHF	TGTGCCAGTCTTGGACCTACTAGCAATCAGCCCCAGCATTTT
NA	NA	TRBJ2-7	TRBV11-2	CASSAAGGSSYEQYF	TGTGCCAGCAGCGCCGCGGGTGGCAGCTCCTACGAGCAGTACTTC
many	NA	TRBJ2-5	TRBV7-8	CASSPRRVPETQYF	TGTGCCAGCAGTCCTCGCAGGGTGCCGGAGACCCAGTACTTC
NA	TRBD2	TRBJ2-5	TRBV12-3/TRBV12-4	CASSLSRGVETQYF	TGTGCCAGCAGTTTGTCCCGGGGGGTAGAGACCCAGTACTTC
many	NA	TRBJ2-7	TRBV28	CASSLQEQYF	TGTGCCAGCAGTTTACAAGAGCAGTACTTC
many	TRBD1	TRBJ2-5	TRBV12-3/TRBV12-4	CASRRKGTGPSYPQETQYF	TGTGCCAGCAGACGGAAAGGGACAGGGCCATCCTATCCCCAAGAGACCCAGTACTTC
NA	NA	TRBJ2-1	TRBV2	CASSEAGKDNEQFF	TGTGCCAGCAGTGAGGCAGGGAAGGACAATGAGCAGTTCTTC
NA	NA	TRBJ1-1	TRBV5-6	CASSLLTDTEAFF	TGTGCCAGCAGCTTGTTAACAGACACTGAAGCTTTCTTT
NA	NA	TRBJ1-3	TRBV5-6	CASSSGWGTGNTIYF	TGTGCCAGCAGCTCTGGGTGGGGAACGGGAAACACCATATATTTT
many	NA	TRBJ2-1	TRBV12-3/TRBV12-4	CASSFAGASYNEQFF	TGTGCCAGCAGTTTTGCGGGGGCGTCATACAATGAGCAGTTCTTC
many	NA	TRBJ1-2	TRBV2	CASGGRDYGYTF	TGTGCCAGCGGGGGCAGGGACTATGGCTACACCTTC
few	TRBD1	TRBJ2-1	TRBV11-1	CASSHPGQGIGDEQFF	TGCGCCAGCAGCCACCCGGGACAGGGGATCGGCGATGAGCAGTTCTTC
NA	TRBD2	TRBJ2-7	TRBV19	CASSKLAGGGEQYF	TGTGCCAGTAGTAAACTAGCGGGGGGTGGCGAGCAGTACTTC
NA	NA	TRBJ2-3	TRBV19	CASSEAARTDTQYF	TGTGCCAGTAGTGAGGCAGCCCGCACAGATACGCAGTATTTT
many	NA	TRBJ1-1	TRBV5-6	CASSLEIRGLDTEAFF	TGTGCCAGCAGCTTGGAGATCAGGGGCTTGGACACTGAAGCTTTCTTT
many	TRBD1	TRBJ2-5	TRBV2	CASSGQGVQETQYF	TGTGCCAGCAGTGGACAGGGAGTGCAAGAGACCCAGTACTTC
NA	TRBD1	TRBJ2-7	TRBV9	CASSSGTGNSYEQYF	TGTGCCAGCAGCTCCGGGACAGGTAACTCCTACGAGCAGTACTTC
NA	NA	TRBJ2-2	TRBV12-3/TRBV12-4	CASTLQGTGELFF	TGTGCCAGCACCCTACAGGGCACCGGGGAGCTGTTTTTT
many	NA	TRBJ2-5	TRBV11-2	CASSLDTGQETQYF	TGTGCCAGCAGCTTAGACACTGGGCAAGAGACCCAGTACTTC
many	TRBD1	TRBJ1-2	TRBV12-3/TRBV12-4	CASSAGTGRGGYTF	TGTGCCAGCAGTGCTGGGACAGGGAGGGGTGGCTACACCTTC
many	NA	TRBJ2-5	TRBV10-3	CATGTPGQETQYF	TGTGCCACTGGGACACCTGGACAAGAGACCCAGTACTTC
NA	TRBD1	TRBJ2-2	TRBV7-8	CASSGTGMIGELFF	TGTGCCAGCAGCGGGACAGGGATGATCGGGGAGCTGTTTTTT